What follows are 20 T cell receptor beta chains derived from one specimen sequenced in a study of blood T cell repertoires in COVID-19. Assay: immunoSEQ multiplex PCR; the TCRdb copy retains only in-frame clones and omits some. The profile shows about 35,000 clones, approximately 80% of them singletons. Sequencing was performed on peripheral blood. These receptors were taken from a man between 60 and 75 years old in a cohort sampled during active COVID-19.

The rearrangement joins TRBV7-8 to TRBJ2-5; 7 nucleotides match TRBD1. CDR3 length equals 14 residues. Germline CDR1 and CDR2: SGHVS and FQNEAQ. The junction had 3 bases not matched to a gene; V was cut back by 1 base and J by 4 bases. The CDR3 nucleotides are TGTGCCAGCAGCTTAGAGGGGGCCGGAGAGACCCAGTACTTC. This translates into CASSLEGAGETQYF.

This clone was observed once. Compared with germline, one end of the junction differs, possibly owing to a read error. Written as DNA, the CDR3 is TGTGCCAGCAGTTTAGACAGGGACACCTATGGCTACACCTTC. Translated: CASSLDRDTYGYTF. The chain uses TRBV7-2 and TRBJ1-2; TRBD1 matches at 7 bases. The CDR3 is 14 residues long. Looked up from germline, CDR1 is SGHTA and CDR2 is FQGNSA.

The chain uses TRBV6-5 and TRBJ1-4; no clear D. CDR3 size: 14 residues. Trimming pared 8 bases from V and 8 bases from J, leaving 18 bases between. Germline assignment: CDR1 MNHEY and CDR2 SVGAGI. CDR3 loop: CASRSTRRSEKLFF. The CDR3 DNA follows: TGTGCCAGCCGCTCGACTCGCCGGTCCGAAAAACTGTTTTTT.

The chain joins TRBV9 to TRBJ2-1, with a possible D match to TRBD2 (5 bases). Trimming left V 0 bases short and J 8 bases short, with 6 bases between. Per the germline V gene, CDR1 is SGDLS and CDR2 is YYNGEE. This CDR3 comprises 12 residues. CDR3 loop: CASSVGGYEQFF. In nucleotides, the CDR3 is TGTGCCAGCAGCGTAGGAGGGTATGAGCAGTTCTTC.

This sequence joins TRBV7-2 and TRBJ1-5, with D possibly matching TRBD1 (6 bases). V shed 2 bases and J shed 6 bases, with 14 bases lying between them. Per germline, CDR1 SGHTA and CDR2 FQGNSA. This CDR3 region has 15 residues. For the CDR3, the DNA is TGTGCCAGCAGCTTAAGTCAGGGGCTGGGTCAGCCCCAGCATTTT. It specifies CASSLSQGLGQPQHF. Full variable domain (remainder filled in from reference TRBV7-2 and TRBJ1-5): GAGVSQSPSNKVTEKGKDVELRCDPISGHTALYWYRQSLGQGLEFLIYFQGNSAPDKSGLPSDRFSAERTGGSVSTLTIQRTQQEDSAVYLCASSLSQGLGQPQHFGDGTRLSIL.

V is TRBV28 and J is TRBJ1-6; D possibly corresponds to TRBD1 (6 bases). Trimming stripped 6 bases from V and 5 bases from J, with 20 bases between. Looked up from germline, CDR1 is MDHEN and CDR2 is SYDVKM. CDR3 length: 17 amino acids. The CDR3, as DNA: TGTGCCAGCAGCCCACCGCTTGGGGGGGGCGATAATTCACCCCTCCACTTT. This gives the protein CASSPPLGGGDNSPLHF.

The chain employs TRBV6-1 and TRBJ2-1, with 9 bases aligning to TRBD2. Trimming removed 4 bases from V and 7 bases from J; junction bases left unmatched: 11. The germline V gene has CDR1 MNHNS and CDR2 SASEGT. The CDR3 is 16 amino acids. CDR3 bases: TGTGCCAGCAGTGCTACTAGCGGGTCGATCGAAAATGAGCAGTTCTTC. It specifies CASSATSGSIENEQFF.

The rearrangement uses TRBV7-2 and TRBJ2-3, with 8 bases that match TRBD2. The germline gives CDR1 SGHTA, CDR2 FQGNSA. The J segment lost 5 bases and the V segment lost 5 bases, leaving 6 bases of the junction unmatched. The CDR3 is 14 residues long. CDR3 residues: CASSLGLGRDTQYF. CDR3 nucleotides: TGTGCCAGCAGCCTGGGACTAGGGCGAGATACGCAGTATTTT.

The chain couples TRBV7-2 to TRBJ2-7; possible D gene TRBD1, 5 bases. V lost 2 bases and J lost 3, with 11 bases in between. CDR1 is SGHTA, CDR2 FQGNSA, per germline. The length of the CDR3 is 14 residues. The DNA of the CDR3 is TGTGCCAGCAGCTTATTGGAGACAGTCTACGAGCAGTACTTC. Its protein product is CASSLLETVYEQYF.

Within the sample, this clone is medium-sized. V is TRBV7-9 and J is TRBJ1-2; D is possibly TRBD1 (5 bases). Germline CDR1 is SEHNR and CDR2 is FQNEAQ (reference sequence). The CDR3 covers 15 residues. V was clipped by 3 bases and J by 0 bases, with 11 bases between them. CDR3 in amino acids: CASSFGGAANYGYTF. CDR3 coding DNA: TGTGCCAGCAGCTTTGGCGGGGCGGCTAACTATGGCTACACCTTC. The variable domain in full, completed from reference TRBV7-9 and TRBJ1-2, reads DTGVSQNPRHKITKRGQNVTFRCDPISEHNRLYWYRQTLGQGPEFLTYFQNEAQLEKSRLLSDRFSAERPKGSFSTLEIQRTEQGDSAMYLCASSFGGAANYGYTFGSGTRLTVV.

This sequence joins TRBV7-8 and TRBJ2-5, with D possibly TRBD2 on 6 matching bases. Per the germline V gene, CDR1 is SGHVS and CDR2 is FQNEAQ. The V end lost 5 bases, the J end lost 2 bases, and 12 bases lay between the germline ends. The CDR3 is 14 amino acids. CDR3 coding DNA: TGTGCCAGCAGCGTACTAGCAGAGCAAGAGACCCAGTACTTC. Protein product: CASSVLAEQETQYF.

J is TRBJ2-3 and V is TRBV7-6; TRBD2 matches 10 bases. This CDR3 is 16 amino acids long. Germline loops: CDR1 SGHVS, CDR2 FNYEAQ. Trimming cost V 5 bases and J 0 bases; bases outside gene matches: 5. Here the CDR3 DNA reads TGTGCCAGCAGCCCACAGACTAGCGGGAGCACAGATACGCAGTATTTT. Residues: CASSPQTSGSTDTQYF.

This chain connects TRBV28 to TRBJ1-5; D is unresolved. Per germline, CDR1 MDHEN and CDR2 SYDVKM. V lost 6 bases and J 4 bases, leaving 10 bases between the germline ends. CDR3 length equals 13 residues. The CDR3 sequence: CASSRGINQPQHF. CDR3 nucleotide sequence: TGTGCCAGCAGCCGAGGGATAAATCAGCCCCAGCATTTT.

The J gene is TRBJ1-6, the V gene TRBV11-2; 8 bases match TRBD1. V lost 0 bases to trimming and J lost 3 bases; unmatched junction nucleotides: 4. Germline CDR1 and CDR2: SGHAT and FQNNGV. The CDR3 length is 17 residues. The CDR3 coding sequence is TGTGCCAGCAGCTTAGACCCTGGACAGGGCTATAATTCACCCCTCCACTTT. Translating gives CASSLDPGQGYNSPLHF.

This chain joins TRBV28 and TRBJ2-7; 7 nucleotides line up with TRBD2. J lost 0 bases, V lost 5 bases, and 10 bases had no gene match. The CDR3 totals 16 residues. Germline lookup yields CDR1 MDHEN and CDR2 SYDVKM. CDR3 in DNA: TGTGCCAGCAGTCCCTCCCCCGGGACTAACTCCTACGAGCAGTACTTC. Its translation is CASSPSPGTNSYEQYF. The whole variable domain, filled in from reference TRBV28 and TRBJ2-7, reads DVKVTQSSRYLVKRTGEKVFLECVQDMDHENMFWYRQDPGLGLRLIYFSYDVKMKEKGDIPEGYSVSREKKERFSLILESASTNQTSMYLCASSPSPGTNSYEQYFGPGTRLTVT.

This clone was counted between two and nine times. This chain links TRBV11-3 with TRBJ1-2; 7 bases line up with TRBD1. Germline V CDR1 and CDR2: SGHNT, YENEEA. CDR3 length equals 15 residues. With V trimmed by 5 bases and J by 2 bases, 8 bases remained unmatched. Here the CDR3 DNA reads TGTGCCAGCAGCCACACGACAGGGTGGAACTATGGCTACACCTTC. Protein sequence: CASSHTTGWNYGYTF.

V usage is TRBV4-1 and J usage is TRBJ2-7, with a weak D call TRBD1 (5 bases). The V gene's germline CDR1 is MGHRA and CDR2 YSYEKL. CDR3 length equals 15 residues. With 4 bases removed from V and 9 bases from J, the gap between germline ends came to 22 bases. This CDR3 reads CASSPDPATLDRQYF. In nucleotides, the CDR3 is TGCGCCAGCAGCCCAGATCCGGCGACTCTAGACAGGCAGTACTTC.

The CDR3 bases are TGTGCCAGCAGCTTTTGGGGCGGGGGGGCAACAGATACGCAGTATTTT. Protein: CASSFWGGGATDTQYF. V usage is TRBV5-4 and J usage is TRBJ2-3; 9 bases align to TRBD2. The V segment lost 2 bases and the J segment 3 bases; nucleotides outside the gene matches: 7. The CDR3 consists of 16 residues. Germline loops: CDR1 SGHNT, CDR2 YYREEE (reference sequence).

This clone was recorded only once. The rearrangement uses TRBV28 and TRBJ2-2; possible D gene TRBD1, 5 bases. This CDR3 contains 14 residues. Between the trimmed V and J ends, which lost 7 bases and 3 bases, there was a span of 12 bases. CDR1 MDHEN and CDR2 SYDVKM come from the germline V gene. CDR3 sequence reads: CASNRSWYTGELFF. In DNA form, the CDR3 reads TGTGCCAGCAACAGGTCCTGGTACACCGGGGAGCTGTTTTTT.

The chain recombines TRBV9 with TRBJ2-1; possible D gene TRBD2, 7 bases. V was pared by 0 bases and J by 3 bases, with 13 bases between. Germline V CDR1 and CDR2: SGDLS, YYNGEE. CDR3 size: 16 residues. CDR3 nucleotides: TGTGCCAGCAGCGTAGCTCCAGCGGGACACTACAATGAGCAGTTCTTC. It codes for CASSVAPAGHYNEQFF.